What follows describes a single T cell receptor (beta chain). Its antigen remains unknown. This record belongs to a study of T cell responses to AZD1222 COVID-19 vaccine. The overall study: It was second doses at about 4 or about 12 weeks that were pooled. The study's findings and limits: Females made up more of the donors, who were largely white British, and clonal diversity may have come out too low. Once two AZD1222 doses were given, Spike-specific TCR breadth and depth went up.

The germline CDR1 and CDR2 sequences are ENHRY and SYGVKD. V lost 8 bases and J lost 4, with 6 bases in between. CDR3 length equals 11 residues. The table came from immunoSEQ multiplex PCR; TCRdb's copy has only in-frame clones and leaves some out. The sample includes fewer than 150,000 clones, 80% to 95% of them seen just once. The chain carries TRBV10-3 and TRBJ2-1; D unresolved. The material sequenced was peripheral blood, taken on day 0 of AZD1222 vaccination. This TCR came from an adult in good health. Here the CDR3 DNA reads TGTGCCATCTCAGAGTACAATGAGCAGTTCTTC. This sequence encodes CAISEYNEQFF.